One and the same sample provided the 31 T cell receptor beta chains below, sequenced in a study of esophageal squamous cell carcinoma under preoperative chemotherapy. TCRdb re-called the PCR reads with MiXCR, one entry per CDR3 protein. The sample carries 15,000 to 20,000 distinct CDR3 sequences, roughly half recorded once. As to time point: before preoperative PTX-NDP chemotherapy. This material was collected from a patient given preoperative chemotherapy. These receptors all come from a human donor with esophageal squamous cell carcinoma. The donor label of this sample is uncertain.

The genes are TRBV6-2 or TRBV6-3 and TRBJ2-5, with 7 bases lining up with TRBD2. The tail of the sequence fits TRBJ2-1 better, so the J call may be wrong. The germline V gene has CDR1 MNHEY and CDR2 SVGEGT. CDR3 length equals 12 residues. The CDR3 DNA follows: TGTGCCATCTCCGGGACTAACAATGAGCAGTTCTTC. Translated, it gives CAISGTNNEQFF.

This clonotype was seen a few times. The CDR3 loop is CASSLSSGPTDTQYF. CDR3 DNA sequence: TGTGCCAGCAGCTTATCTAGCGGACCCACAGATACGCAGTATTTT. The chain carries TRBV7-2 and TRBJ2-3, with 7 bases aligning to TRBD2. The germline gives CDR1 SGHTA, CDR2 FQGNSA. The CDR3 is 15 residues long. J lost 2 bases, V lost 2 bases, and 4 bases had no gene match.

This clonotype came up many times. This chain connects TRBV7-2 to TRBJ2-7; 8 bases are a match to TRBD2. Trimming removed 4 bases from V and 5 bases from J; junction bases left unmatched: 10. Germline values: CDR1 SGHTA, CDR2 FQGNSA. The CDR3 covers 15 residues. For the CDR3, the DNA is TGTGCCAGCAGCTCGATTGGAGCGGGAGTCGACGAGCAGTACTTC. Translation: CASSSIGAGVDEQYF.

The genes are TRBV7-2 and TRBJ2-3, with D perhaps TRBD1 or TRBD2 (5 bases each). V lost 8 bases and J lost 4, with 13 bases in between. From germline, CDR1 is SGHTA and CDR2 FQGNSA. CDR3 length: 13 residues. CDR3 residues: CASGTLSADTQYF. CDR3 sequence (DNA): TGTGCCAGCGGGACCCTGAGCGCAGATACGCAGTATTTT.

This clonotype has just a few counts. The J gene is TRBJ2-1, the V gene TRBV11-1; TRBD2 is a possible D gene (6 bases). V lost 0 bases and J 0 bases, leaving 9 bases between the germline ends. This CDR3 has 16 amino acids. Per germline, CDR1 SGHAT and CDR2 FQDESV (reference sequence). The CDR3 DNA reads as TGTGCCAGCAGCTTAGCGGGGGGTATCTCCTACAATGAGCAGTTCTTC. It translates to CASSLAGGISYNEQFF.

In this sample, this clonotype is medium-sized (0.01 to 0.1%). V and J are TRBV6-1 and TRBJ2-5, with D perhaps matching TRBD2 (6 bases). The V gene lost 5 bases and the J gene lost 2 bases, with 15 bases spanning the gap. The germline V gene encodes CDR1 MNHNS and CDR2 SASEGT. This CDR3 spans 15 amino acids. The CDR3 region is CASSPAAGTQETQYF. The CDR3 bases are TGTGCCAGCAGTCCCGCCGCGGGGACTCAAGAGACCCAGTACTTC.

The chain joins TRBV7-3 to TRBJ2-3; D is undetermined. Trimming took 5 bases from V and 0 from J, leaving 15 bases between them. This CDR3 comprises 16 residues. Germline values: CDR1 SGHTA, CDR2 FQGTGA. The chain's CDR3 is CASSLEETRSTDTQYF. Here the CDR3 DNA reads TGTGCCAGCAGCCTAGAGGAGACACGTAGCACAGATACGCAGTATTTT.

This sequence joins TRBV12-3 or TRBV12-4 and TRBJ2-1; a possible D gene is TRBD2 (5 bases). The CDR3 loop spans 13 amino acids. V dropped 7 bases and J dropped 14 bases, with 21 bases sitting between them. The CDR3 region is CASTPGASPFKFF. The CDR3 DNA reads as TGTGCCAGCACCCCAGGCGCTAGCCCATTTAAGTTCTTC.

The V gene is TRBV6-1, the J gene TRBJ2-6; TRBD1 is a possible D gene (6 bases). CDR1 and CDR2 from the germline V gene are MNHNS and SASEGT. The V gene lost 6 bases and the J gene lost 3 bases, with 12 bases spanning the gap. The length of the CDR3 is 15 residues. The CDR3 nucleotides read TGTGCCAGCAGGGACCAGGGGTATGGGGCCAACGTCCTGACTTTC. Encoded protein: CASRDQGYGANVLTF.

The count of this clonotype is one. The J gene is TRBJ2-7, the V gene TRBV7-8; D may be TRBD1 or TRBD2 (5 bases each). Germline CDR1 is SGHVS and CDR2 is FQNEAQ. V was trimmed by 5 bases and J by 6 bases, leaving 23 bases between them. CDR3 size: 16 residues. The DNA for the CDR3 is TGTGCCAGCAGCCTGCTGTCCCGGGACGCCCAAGGCGAGCAGTACTTC. This codes for CASSLLSRDAQGEQYF.

This clonotype was picked up many times. Just one base apart from a much larger clone, this may be a read error. The chain joins TRBV7-2 to TRBJ2-1; tentative D call: TRBD2 (7 bases). V lost 2 bases and J lost 13, with 21 bases in between. Germline values: CDR1 SGHTA, CDR2 FQGNSA. The CDR3 loop spans 15 amino acids. In DNA form, the CDR3 reads TGTGCCAGCAGCTTAAGGCCGGGGGGCAGAGAGACCCAGTTCTTC. It translates to CASSLRPGGRETQFF. Supplemented by reference TRBV7-2 and TRBJ2-1, the full variable domain reads GAGVSQSPSNKVTEKGKDVELRCDPISGHTALYWYRQSLGQGLEFLIYFQGNSAPDKSGLPSDRFSAERTGGSVSTLTIQRTQQEDSAVYLCASSLRPGGRETQFFGPGTRLTVL.

This clonotype was detected only a few times. At one of its ends the junction is not consistent with the germline gene, which may arise from a read error. The chain employs TRBV7-7 and TRBJ2-7; 7 positions agree with TRBD2. The end of the DNA is better explained by TRBJ2-5, so the J call may be wrong. Per germline, CDR1 SSHAT and CDR2 FNYEAQ (reference sequence). The CDR3 extends over 15 amino acids. Written as DNA, the CDR3 is TGTGCTAGCAGCCCAGAGGCGGGAGAGGGGAAGACCCAGTACTTC. Protein: CASSPEAGEGKTQYF.

V usage is TRBV5-4 and J usage is TRBJ2-1, with D uncertain. The CDR3 loop spans 13 amino acids. V gave up 4 bases and J gave up 13 bases, with 18 bases separating them. Germline V gene lookup returns CDR1 SGHNT and CDR2 YYREEE (reference sequence). CDR3 loop: CASSATPEETQFF. CDR3 in DNA: TGTGCCAGCAGCGCGACCCCCGAAGAGACCCAGTTCTTC.

This clonotype came up many times. The chain recombines TRBV27 with TRBJ1-6, with D unclear. Between the trimmed V and J ends, which lost 7 bases and 4 bases, there was a span of 14 bases. The CDR3 runs 15 residues. Germline lookup yields CDR1 MNHEY and CDR2 SMNVEV (reference sequence). In nucleotides, the CDR3 is TGTGCCAGCAAGAAAGGATCCCAATATAATTCACCCCTCCACTTT. It encodes CASKKGSQYNSPLHF.

This clonotype was detected a few times. This chain's CDR3 is CASSLSGTGIYEQYF. The CDR3 DNA reads TGTGCCAGCAGCTTATCCGGGACAGGGATCTACGAGCAGTACTTC. The rearrangement uses TRBV11-2 and TRBJ2-7; 9 nucleotides agree with TRBD1. Unmatched junction bases numbered 5, after V lost 2 bases and J lost 3 bases. The CDR3 totals 15 residues. Germline-derived CDR1 and CDR2 are SGHAT and FQNNGV.

This clonotype was recorded at least ten times. The chain has TRBV7-2 and TRBJ2-2; no clear D gene. The CDR3 covers 14 residues. Trimming left V 5 bases short and J 0 bases short, with 7 bases between. Germline CDR1 SGHTA, CDR2 FQGNSA. The CDR3 spells CASSPFANTGELFF. In nucleotides, the CDR3 is TGTGCCAGCAGCCCGTTCGCGAACACCGGGGAGCTGTTTTTT. Supplemented by reference TRBV7-2 and TRBJ2-2, the full variable domain reads GAGVSQSPSNKVTEKGKDVELRCDPISGHTALYWYRQSLGQGLEFLIYFQGNSAPDKSGLPSDRFSAERTGGSVSTLTIQRTQQEDSAVYLCASSPFANTGELFFGEGSRLTVL.

This clonotype is large. The chain employs TRBV7-2 and TRBJ2-4, with 7 bases lining up with TRBD1. With V trimmed by 3 bases and J by 4 bases, 9 bases remained unmatched. In germline, CDR1 is SGHTA, CDR2 FQGNSA. This CDR3 spans 16 amino acids. CDR3 residues: CASSLGPGQIKNIQYF. The CDR3 nucleotides are TGTGCCAGCAGCTTGGGGCCGGGACAGATTAAAAACATTCAGTACTTC.

Here the CDR3 DNA reads TGTGCCAGCAGCCTCGGACGGTATATTTACGAGCAGTACTTC. Protein sequence: CASSLGRYIYEQYF. V usage is TRBV7-9 and J usage is TRBJ2-1; D ambiguous. The J call is uncertain, as TRBJ2-7 better fits the DNA end. The germline CDR1 and CDR2 sequences are SEHNR and FQNEAQ (reference sequence). This CDR3 is built from 14 residues.

This clonotype was detected a few times. The chain carries TRBV6-5 and TRBJ2-5; no clear D. V gave up 6 bases and J gave up 2 bases, with 13 bases separating them. This CDR3 has 14 amino acids. Germline V gene sequence: CDR1 MNHEY, CDR2 SVGAGI. The CDR3 region has the DNA TGTGCCAGCAGATACCTGACGTCGCAAGAGACCCAGTACTTC. Translation: CASRYLTSQETQYF.

The V gene is TRBV6-1, the J gene TRBJ2-7, with 10 bases lining up with TRBD2. Matching the DNA end better, TRBJ2-1 makes the J call doubtful. Germline values: CDR1 MNHNS, CDR2 SASEGT. This CDR3 has 14 residues. The CDR3 DNA is TGTGCCAGCAGCCCACCGGGACTAGCGAATGAGCAGTTCTTC. It encodes CASSPPGLANEQFF.

This chain connects TRBV7-2 to TRBJ2-3, with 9 bases that match TRBD1. The V segment lost 3 bases and the J segment 0 bases; nucleotides outside the gene matches: 1. This CDR3 spans 15 amino acids. Germline values: CDR1 SGHTA, CDR2 FQGNSA. Written as DNA, the CDR3 is TGTGCCAGCAGCTTGACAGGGGGGAGCACAGATACGCAGTATTTT. Translation: CASSLTGGSTDTQYF.

The chain combines TRBV20-1 with TRBJ2-1; 13 positions agree with TRBD2. The J call may be in error: the DNA end matches TRBJ2-5 better. CDR3 length equals 22 residues. Germline V CDR1 and CDR2: DFQATT, SNEGSKA (reference sequence). The CDR3 DNA reads as TGCAGTGCTAGCCGGGACGGGACTAGCGGGGCCGGAGCGTCGGTGCGCCAAGAGACCCAGTACTTC. Translating it yields CSASRDGTSGAGASVRQETQYF.

This chain links TRBV6-1 with TRBJ2-5; 9 nucleotides match TRBD2. The tail of the sequence fits TRBJ2-1 better, so the J call may be wrong. This CDR3 has 14 amino acids. Germline CDR1 and CDR2: MNHNS and SASEGT. CDR3 sequence (DNA): TGTGCCAGCAGAGGGACTAGCTACGGGAATGAGCAGTTCTTC. It codes for CASRGTSYGNEQFF.

The genes are TRBV7-3 and TRBJ2-2; 7 bases are a match to TRBD1. The DNA end favors TRBJ2-3, so the J call may be wrong. This CDR3 is built from 13 residues. The germline V gene has CDR1 SGHTA and CDR2 FQGTGA. CDR3 region: CASSIQGTGEQYF. For the CDR3, the DNA is TGTGCCAGCAGCATTCAGGGAACAGGGGAGCAGTATTTT.

This clonotype was detected ten times or more. One end of the junction is discordant with germline, which a read error may explain. The rearrangement links TRBV7-6 to TRBJ2-1, with D unclear. This CDR3 has 12 amino acids. Germline CDR1 is SGHVS and CDR2 is FNYEAQ. Here the CDR3 reads CASAISNNEQFF. As DNA, the CDR3 is TGTGCCAGCGCTATCTCCAACAATGAGCAGTTCTTC.

V is TRBV7-3 and J is TRBJ2-4; D call uncertain. The germline V gene has CDR1 SGHTA and CDR2 FQGTGA. The V and J ends lost 10 bases and 13 bases respectively, with 23 bases between them. This CDR3 has 13 amino acids. As DNA, the CDR3 is TGTGCCACGGGCCCAGGCGACAAAAACACGCAGTACTTC. Translated: CATGPGDKNTQYF. Variable domain in full (rest from reference TRBV7-3 and TRBJ2-4): GAGVSQTPSNKVTEKGKYVELRCDPISGHTALYWYRQSLGQGPEFLIYFQGTGAADDSGLPNDRFFAVRPEGSVSTLKIQRTERGDSAVYLCATGPGDKNTQYFGAGTRLSVL.

CDR3 in amino acids: CATSRDWRYEDEQFF. CDR3 DNA: TGTGCCACCAGCAGAGATTGGAGGTACGAGGACGAGCAGTTCTTC. The chain employs TRBV15 and TRBJ2-1, with D possibly being TRBD2 (5 bases). Germline V gene sequence: CDR1 LNHNV, CDR2 YYDKDF (reference sequence). CDR3 length: 15 residues. With 0 bases removed from V and 10 bases from J, the gap between germline ends came to 16 bases.

The sample holds many counts of this clonotype. The chain recombines TRBV7-2 with TRBJ2-1; the match to TRBD2 covers 12 bases. The germline V gene encodes CDR1 SGHTA and CDR2 FQGNSA. The CDR3 extends over 15 amino acids. The trim removed 5 bases at V and 4 bases at J, leaving 3 bases unmatched. As DNA, the CDR3 is TGTGCCAGCAGCCTACTAGCGGGAGGTTACAATGAGCAGTTCTTC. This encodes CASSLLAGGYNEQFF.

V and J are TRBV7-2 and TRBJ2-1, with 12 bases identical to TRBD2. Germline V lookup: CDR1 SGHTA, CDR2 FQGNSA. This CDR3 spans 15 amino acids. The J segment lost 7 bases and the V segment lost 3 bases, leaving 4 bases of the junction unmatched. The chain's CDR3 is CASSFASGRVNEQFF. DNA of the CDR3: TGTGCCAGCAGCTTCGCTAGCGGGAGGGTGAATGAGCAGTTCTTC.

This chain joins TRBV7-3 and TRBJ2-1; D is uncertain. V dropped 4 bases and J dropped 1 base, with 14 bases sitting between them. This CDR3 region has 16 residues. CDR1 SGHTA and CDR2 FQGTGA come from the germline V gene. The CDR3 loop is CASSSKGAISYNEQFF. Here the CDR3 DNA reads TGTGCCAGCAGCTCTAAAGGTGCTATTTCCTACAATGAGCAGTTCTTC.

The chain combines TRBV27 with TRBJ2-4, with D unresolved. From germline, CDR1 is MNHEY and CDR2 SMNVEV (reference sequence). Trimming removed 5 bases at V and 1 base at J, with 9 bases between. The CDR3 has 14 residues. CDR3 nucleotides: TGTGCCAGCAGTGGGTCTTCGGCCAAAAACATTCAGTACTTC. Amino acid sequence: CASSGSSAKNIQYF.